The 23 T cell receptor beta chains listed next were all sequenced from one sample in a study of blood T cell repertoires in COVID-19 (dated by TCRdb to 2020 to 2021). Library generation was performed with the immunoSEQ multiplex PCR assay. TCRdb provides this immuneACCESS table in a form limited to in-frame rearrangements. Some clones are lacking; in checked studies, under half of them reflect an unresolved V gene, and why the rest are absent is not known. A total of roughly 170,000 clones appear in this sample, around 73% of them only once. Approximately 15% of the sample lies in the top ten. Source material: PBMCs or T cells enriched from blood (not recorded which). The receptors shown here come from a woman aged 45-65 years who had recovered from COVID-19.

The gene calls are TRBV5-1 and TRBJ2-7; possibly TRBD2 for D (5 bases). CDR3 size: 14 residues. Germline V gene data show CDR1 as SGHRS and CDR2 as YFSETQ. The V and J ends lost 6 bases and 2 bases respectively, with 15 bases between them. The CDR3: CASTRESGTYEQYF. In DNA form, the CDR3 reads TGCGCCAGCACCCGAGAGAGCGGTACCTACGAGCAGTACTTC.

The CDR3 spells CASSIGQGYGYTF. In DNA form, the CDR3 reads TGTGCCAGCAGTATCGGACAGGGATACGGCTACACCTTC. The rearrangement links TRBV7-3 to TRBJ1-2, with 8 bases matching TRBD1. J lost 8 bases, V lost 6 bases, and 8 bases had no gene match. CDR3 length: 13 amino acids. Germline V lookup: CDR1 SGHTA, CDR2 FQGTGA.

The gene calls are TRBV19 and TRBJ2-2; D unclear. The CDR3 runs 13 residues. The V end was cut by 11 bases, the J end by 3 bases, with 13 bases between. Looked up from germline, CDR1 is LNHDA and CDR2 is SQIVND (reference sequence). The CDR3, as DNA: TGTGCCGGGTTGTCTCGGGACACCGGGGAGCTGTTTTTT. This encodes CAGLSRDTGELFF. Full variable domain (remainder filled in from reference TRBV19 and TRBJ2-2): DGGITQSPKYLFRKEGQNVTLSCEQNLNHDAMYWYRQDPGQGLRLIYYSQIVNDFQKGDIAEGYSVSREKKESFPLTVTSAQKNPTAFYLCAGLSRDTGELFFGEGSRLTVL.

This clone came up a few times. Other DNA sequences within the sample encode an identical CDR3. The chain couples TRBV5-4 to TRBJ2-7; 7 nucleotides agree with TRBD1. CDR3 length: 13 residues. Germline lookup yields CDR1 SGHNT and CDR2 YYREEE (reference sequence). V lost 0 bases, J lost 3 bases, and 0 bases stayed unmatched. The CDR3 region has the DNA TGTGCCAGCAGCTTGGACAGGGGCTACGAGCAGTACTTC. Its translation: CASSLDRGYEQYF.

J is TRBJ1-5 and V is TRBV28; no definite D call. The germline V gene has CDR1 MDHEN and CDR2 SYDVKM. Trimming took off 0 bases at V and 3 bases at J, with 6 bases between the two ends. The CDR3 runs to 14 residues. Here the CDR3 reads CASSLWRDNQPQHF. CDR3 bases: TGTGCCAGCAGTTTATGGAGGGACAATCAGCCCCAGCATTTT. The variable domain in full, completed from reference TRBV28 and TRBJ1-5, reads DVKVTQSSRYLVKRTGEKVFLECVQDMDHENMFWYRQDPGLGLRLIYFSYDVKMKEKGDIPEGYSVSREKKERFSLILESASTNQTSMYLCASSLWRDNQPQHFGDGTRLSIL.

The chain employs TRBV7-6 and TRBJ2-3; D possibly corresponds to TRBD2 (6 bases). This CDR3 region has 14 residues. Germline V gene sequence: CDR1 SGHVS, CDR2 FNYEAQ. Trimming pared 5 bases from V and 6 bases from J, leaving 15 bases between. The CDR3 here is CASSPLYREDTQYF. For the CDR3, the DNA is TGTGCCAGCAGCCCCCTCTATCGGGAGGATACGCAGTATTTT.

This rearrangement joins TRBV4-3 to TRBJ2-1; weak D call: TRBD2 (5 bases). Trimming cost V 0 bases and J 4 bases, with 13 bases left between them. This CDR3 is 16 amino acids long. Germline V gives CDR1 LGHNA, CDR2 YSLEER. The CDR3 loop is CASSQDSASLYNEQFF. CDR3 nucleotides: TGCGCCAGCAGCCAAGATTCGGCTAGCCTTTACAATGAGCAGTTCTTC.

The chain uses TRBV15 and TRBJ2-1, with D possibly matching TRBD1 (5 bases). Germline V gene lookup returns CDR1 LNHNV and CDR2 YYDKDF (reference sequence). The CDR3 is 17 residues long. Trimming took 3 bases from V and 7 from J, leaving 22 bases between them. The CDR3 sequence: CATSSENGAGFRNEQFF. The CDR3 DNA reads as TGTGCCACCAGCAGTGAAAATGGGGCCGGGTTCAGAAATGAGCAGTTCTTC.

J is TRBJ2-3 and V is TRBV6-5; D may be TRBD2 (6 bases). The CDR3 has 13 amino acids. Trimming took 4 bases from V and 4 from J, leaving 9 bases between them. Germline-derived CDR1 and CDR2 are MNHEY and SVGAGI. This CDR3 reads CASSSGSSDTQYF. The CDR3 bases are TGTGCCAGCAGTTCCGGGAGTTCAGATACGCAGTATTTT.

The chain uses TRBV5-4 and TRBJ2-3; TRBD2 might be the D (5 bases). The CDR3 sequence is 14 residues long. V was clipped by 2 bases and J by 6 bases, with 13 bases between them. The germline V gene has CDR1 SGHNT and CDR2 YYREEE (reference sequence). CDR3 amino acids: CASSFGLAEDTQYF. As DNA, the CDR3 is TGTGCCAGCAGCTTTGGACTTGCCGAGGATACGCAGTATTTT. Drawing the rest from reference TRBV5-4 and TRBJ2-3, the complete variable domain is ETGVTQSPTHLIKTRGQQVTLRCSSQSGHNTVSWYQQALGQGPQFIFQYYREEENGRGNFPPRFSGLQFPNYSSELNVNALELDDSALYLCASSFGLAEDTQYFGPGTRLTVL.

This rearrangement joins TRBV19 to TRBJ2-2; possibly TRBD1 for D (5 bases). V lost 8 bases and J 5 bases, leaving 12 bases between the germline ends. CDR1 is LNHDA and CDR2 is SQIVND in the germline V gene (reference sequence). This CDR3 comprises 13 residues. CDR3 sequence reads: CASANQGTGELFF. In nucleotides, the CDR3 is TGTGCCAGTGCCAACCAGGGTACCGGGGAGCTGTTTTTT.

The chain is built from TRBV12-3 or TRBV12-4 and TRBJ1-5; TRBD1 aligns across 7 bases. Trimming at V came to 5 bases and at J to 5 bases, leaving 0 bases not matched to a gene. The CDR3 has 12 residues. CDR3 nucleotide sequence: TGTGCCAGCAGTACAGGGGATCAGCCCCAGCATTTT. Translating gives CASSTGDQPQHF.

This clone has more than one count but fewer than ten. The chain is built from TRBV29-1 and TRBJ1-2; 10 bases match TRBD1. The CDR3 runs to 13 residues. V shed 5 bases and J 7 bases; nucleotides not matched to a gene: 7. The V gene's germline CDR1 is SQVTM and CDR2 ANQGSEA. The CDR3 DNA reads TGCAGCGTTCCCGGACAGGGGGGGCTTGGCTACACCTTC. Its translation is CSVPGQGGLGYTF.

V and J are TRBV9 and TRBJ2-4, with 8 bases lining up with TRBD1. The CDR3 sequence is 15 residues long. Trimming took 3 bases from V and 5 from J; bases not matched to a gene: 7. Germline-derived CDR1 and CDR2 are SGDLS and YYNGEE. The CDR3 sequence: CASSADDRGENIQYF. The CDR3 region has the DNA TGTGCCAGCAGCGCAGACGACAGGGGAGAAAACATTCAGTACTTC.

The chain couples TRBV7-2 to TRBJ2-7; 15 bases are shared with TRBD2. CDR3 length equals 20 residues. The V and J ends lost 0 bases and 2 bases, in that order; junction bases with no gene match: 11. In germline, CDR1 is SGHTA, CDR2 FQGNSA. CDR3 protein: CASSLARTSGRVPRAYEQYF. DNA for the CDR3: TGTGCCAGCAGCTTAGCTCGGACTAGCGGGAGGGTGCCTCGGGCCTACGAGCAGTACTTC.

The chain carries TRBV19 and TRBJ1-4; D not resolved. V lost 1 base to trimming and J lost 8 bases, with 14 bases between them. Germline CDR1 reads LNHDA; CDR2 reads SQIVND (reference sequence). This CDR3 is 15 amino acids long. CDR3 region: CASSIGGGRIEKLFF. CDR3 in DNA: TGTGCCAGTAGTATAGGCGGCGGAAGAATAGAAAAACTGTTTTTT.

A few counts support this clone. The chain employs TRBV3-1 (or the pseudogene TRBV3-2) and TRBJ2-7; 9 bases agree with TRBD1. J gave up 5 bases and V 6 bases, and 8 bases lay outside the gene matches. This CDR3 comprises 14 residues. Germline V gene sequence: CDR1 LGHDT, CDR2 YNNKEL (reference sequence). CDR3 DNA: TGTGCCAGCAGTCCGGGACAGGGTAGGCACGAGCAGTACTTC. It translates to CASSPGQGRHEQYF.

The V gene is TRBV6-5, the J gene TRBJ2-7; possibly TRBD1 for D (5 bases). The V and J ends lost 3 bases and 1 base respectively, with 7 bases between them. The germline CDR1 and CDR2 sequences are MNHEY and SVGAGI. The CDR3 contains 13 residues. The CDR3 DNA is TGTGCCAGCAGTTATCAGGGATCCTACGAGCAGTACTTC. Protein: CASSYQGSYEQYF.

This sequence joins TRBV6-5 and TRBJ1-5; TRBD1 matches 7 bases. The CDR3 contains 13 residues. Losses at the gene ends were 8 bases for V and 3 bases for J; bases not matched to a gene: 4. In germline, CDR1 is MNHEY, CDR2 SVGAGI. CDR3 in amino acids: CASGDSFNQPQHF. DNA for the CDR3: TGTGCCAGCGGGGACAGTTTCAATCAGCCCCAGCATTTT.

This clone was detected a few times. This chain joins TRBV30 and TRBJ2-1; 7 bases line up with TRBD2. There are 15 residues in the CDR3. The V gene end was trimmed by 1 base and the J gene end by 8 bases; junction bases not matched to a gene: 11. The germline V gene has CDR1 GTSNPN and CDR2 SVGIG (reference sequence). CDR3 sequence (DNA): TGTGCCTGGAGTGGGTTAGCGGGTATCATCCATGAGCAGTTCTTC. It specifies CAWSGLAGIIHEQFF. Complete variable domain (other parts from reference TRBV30 and TRBJ2-1): SQTIHQWPATLVQPVGSPLSLECTVEGTSNPNLYWYRQAAGRGLQLLFYSVGIGQISSEVPQNLSASRPQDRQFILSSKKLLLSDSGFYLCAWSGLAGIIHEQFFGPGTRLTVL.

The chain is built from TRBV5-1 and TRBJ2-1; maybe TRBD1 (9 bases). V shed 4 bases and J shed 4 bases, with 33 bases lying between them. The CDR3 consists of 21 residues. The V gene's germline CDR1 is SGHRS and CDR2 YFSETQ. CDR3 loop: CASSHQTGGSPSGRAYNEQFF. The CDR3, as DNA: TGCGCCAGCAGCCATCAGACAGGGGGATCCCCCAGCGGGAGAGCTTACAATGAGCAGTTCTTC.

This chain links TRBV18 with TRBJ2-5; TRBD1 matches at 9 bases. The CDR3 consists of 13 residues. Germline CDR1 is KGHSH and CDR2 is LQKENI. With V trimmed by 5 bases and J by 9 bases, 7 bases remained unmatched. The CDR3 is CASSTTGGMSQYF. The DNA of the CDR3 is TGTGCCAGCTCAACGACAGGGGGGATGTCCCAGTACTTC. The full variable domain, rest sourced from reference TRBV18 and TRBJ2-5, is NAGVMQNPRHLVRRRGQEARLRCSPMKGHSHVYWYRQLPEEGLKFMVYLQKENIIDESGMPKERFSAEFPKEGPSILRIQQVVRGDSAAYFCASSTTGGMSQYFGPGTRLLVL.

The chain employs TRBV4-2 and TRBJ2-2; 8 positions match TRBD2. V lost 4 bases to trimming and J lost 3 bases; unmatched junction nucleotides: 19. The V gene's germline CDR1 is LGHNA and CDR2 YNFKEQ. The CDR3 runs 20 residues. CDR3 loop: CASSRDQGRRSGSDTGELFF. In DNA form, the CDR3 reads TGTGCCAGCAGCCGGGACCAGGGGCGAAGAAGCGGGAGTGACACCGGGGAGCTGTTTTTT.